This T cell receptor (beta chain) is drawn from a study of blood T cell repertoires in COVID-19. Study-level background: Acute and convalescent COVID-19 specimens originated in the United States, Italy and Spain. PBMCs, B-cell-depleted T cells, or T cells provided the cDNA or gDNA that made up the material.

Study processing details: How many nucleated cells were present was estimated from reference gene primer amplification. Sequencing used immunoSEQ multiplex PCR; TCRdb keeps in-frame clones, though not all of them. V and J calls and clone size are copied from that table; D and trimming were computed from the DNA. The sample comprises tens of thousands of clones, around 80% of which are singletons, and 1.2% rests with the top ten. V was clipped by 9 bases and J by 0 bases; unmatched bases: 5. This CDR3 has 14 residues. CDR1 and CDR2 from the germline V gene are SNHLY and FYNNEI. Input material: peripheral blood. This sequence joins TRBV2 and TRBJ2-3; 8 positions agree with TRBD2. This TCR was sampled from a woman older than 75 with acute or convalescent COVID-19. The CDR3 coding sequence is TGTGCCAGTTTACTAGCGGAGAGCACAGATACGCAGTATTTT. Encoded protein: CASLLAESTDTQYF.